What follows are 5 T cell receptor beta chains derived from one specimen sequenced in a study of T cells in Graves' hyperthyroidism and ophthalmopathy. TCR beta CDR3 regions were amplified from RNA. During a first-round RT-PCR of the TCR CDR3, the HTBI primer set was used. MiXCR, applied by TCRdb to the multiplex PCR reads, yields one record per CDR3 protein. The table records around 690,000 distinct CDR3 sequences, roughly 20% of them present only once. The sample comprised blood. The receptors come from a man younger than 40 with Graves' ophthalmopathy.

This clonotype was picked up a small number of times. This sequence joins TRBV7-9 and TRBJ2-2; TRBD1 or TRBD2 may be the D gene (5 bases each). Germline loops: CDR1 SEHNR, CDR2 FQNEAQ (reference sequence). V was clipped by 0 bases and J by 6 bases, with 11 bases between them. The CDR3 runs to 15 residues. CDR3 sequence (DNA): TGTGCCAGCAGCTTAGCCGGGACGGGACCCGGGGAGCTGTTTTTT. The encoded protein is CASSLAGTGPGELFF.

The rearrangement uses TRBV11-2 and TRBJ2-7; unclear D gene. The germline V gene encodes CDR1 SGHAT and CDR2 FQNNGV. The length of the CDR3 is 14 residues. V lost 5 bases and J 2 bases, leaving 13 bases between the germline ends. The CDR3 bases are TGTGCCAGCAGCACCCCGGAGAGACCCTACGAGCAGTACTTC. Its translation is CASSTPERPYEQYF.

This clonotype was observed a few times. The chain links TRBV30 to TRBJ1-6, with TRBD1 matching over 8 bases. The CDR3 sequence is 15 residues long. With V trimmed by 2 bases and J by 9 bases, 9 bases remained unmatched. Germline V gene data show CDR1 as GTSNPN and CDR2 as SVGIG (reference sequence). The CDR3 DNA reads as TGTGCCTGGAGTTCCGACGCAGGGGGCGGTTCACCCCTCCACTTT. This codes for CAWSSDAGGGSPLHF.

This chain uses TRBV6-1 with TRBJ1-5; maybe TRBD1 (6 bases). V lost 6 bases and J lost 0, with 12 bases in between. Germline-derived CDR1 and CDR2 are MNHNS and SASEGT. CDR3 length: 15 amino acids. In nucleotides, the CDR3 is TGTGCCAGCAGCCCCGAGGGGGATAGCAATCAGCCCCAGCATTTT. Its translation: CASSPEGDSNQPQHF.

This clonotype occurred a few times. The gene calls are TRBV5-1 and TRBJ2-2, with 9 bases identical to TRBD2. The CDR3 has 15 residues. The V segment lost 6 bases and the J segment 4 bases; nucleotides outside the gene matches: 7. Germline loops: CDR1 SGHRS, CDR2 YFSETQ. In nucleotides, the CDR3 is TGCGCCAGCAAGCCGGGACTAGCAAGCACCGGGGAGCTGTTTTTT. It codes for CASKPGLASTGELFF.